This TCR beta chain was documented in a study of blood T cell repertoires in COVID-19. Study overall: PBMCs, B-cell-depleted T cells, or T cells were the source of the cDNA or gDNA that made up the material.

Germline V gene lookup returns CDR1 SGHDN and CDR2 FVKESK. CDR3 length: 13 residues. The V end lost 1 base, the J end lost 8 bases, and 11 bases lay between the germline ends. The data were produced by immunoSEQ multiplex PCR, yet TCRdb's version contains in-frame clones alone and is incomplete. Of about 270,000 clones in the sample, 85% to 90% were seen once. The TCR sequence derives from a young woman who had recovered from COVID-19. Sequenced sample: PBMCs or T cells enriched from blood (not recorded which). The chain has TRBV14 and TRBJ1-2, with unresolved D. The CDR3 loop is CASSQGGRLGYTF. CDR3 sequence (DNA): TGTGCCAGCAGCCAAGGTGGCCGACTCGGCTACACCTTC.